This passage covers 10 T cell receptor beta chains from one sample sequenced in a study of blood T cell repertoires in COVID-19. Only in-frame clones appear in the TCRdb table, and some are missing; sequencing was by immunoSEQ multiplex PCR. The sample carries 100,000 to 150,000 clones, 84% recorded once. The specimen sequenced was peripheral blood. These TCRs come from a man in his sixties with acute or convalescent COVID-19.

The genes are TRBV10-1 and TRBJ2-3; a weak D match, TRBD1 (6 bases). CDR3 length: 16 residues. CDR1 and CDR2 (germline): WNHNN, SYGVQD (reference sequence). V lost 2 bases to trimming and J lost 6 bases, with 18 bases between them. DNA for the CDR3: TGCGCCAGCAGTGAGGCTAAACAGGGAGCTTTCGATACGCAGTATTTT. Translation: CASSEAKQGAFDTQYF.

This sequence joins TRBV27 and TRBJ2-1, with 9 nucleotides matching TRBD1. CDR1 is MNHEY, CDR2 SMNVEV, per germline (reference sequence). Trimming at V came to 5 bases and at J to 3 bases, leaving 8 bases not matched to a gene. The length of the CDR3 is 16 residues. This CDR3 is CASSPPGTGHYNEQFF. CDR3 coding DNA: TGTGCCAGCAGTCCCCCGGGGACAGGGCACTACAATGAGCAGTTCTTC.

The chain joins TRBV10-3 to TRBJ2-3; TRBD2 matches at 8 bases. Germline CDR1 and CDR2: ENHRY and SYGVKD. J lost 2 bases, V lost 0 bases, and 1 base had no gene match. The length of the CDR3 is 15 residues. CDR3: CAISESGLATDTQYF. In nucleotides, the CDR3 is TGTGCCATCAGTGAGTCCGGACTAGCCACAGATACGCAGTATTTT.

This clone was observed a handful of times. The V gene is TRBV5-1, the J gene TRBJ2-2; perhaps TRBD2 as D (5 bases). Germline V gene sequence: CDR1 SGHRS, CDR2 YFSETQ. This CDR3 has 17 amino acids. V gave up 1 base and J gave up 0 bases, with 13 bases separating them. The CDR3 DNA follows: TGCGCCAGCAGCTTGTCGGTCAGGAGGTCGAACACCGGGGAGCTGTTTTTT. Translated, it gives CASSLSVRRSNTGELFF. Together with reference TRBV5-1 and TRBJ2-2, the CDR3 gives the full variable domain: KAGVTQTPRYLIKTRGQQVTLSCSPISGHRSVSWYQQTPGQGLQFLFEYFSETQRNKGNFPGRFSGRQFSNSRSEMNVSTLELGDSALYLCASSLSVRRSNTGELFFGEGSRLTVL.

The V and J genes are TRBV4-2 and TRBJ2-7; 11 bases map to TRBD1. Trimming took 4 bases from V and 0 from J; bases not matched to a gene: 5. The CDR3 covers 16 residues. Germline CDR1 reads LGHNA; CDR2 reads YNFKEQ. CDR3 in amino acids: CASSRTGTGGSYEQYF. The CDR3 DNA is TGTGCCAGCAGCCGGACCGGGACAGGGGGCTCCTACGAGCAGTACTTC.

The V and J genes are TRBV4-2 and TRBJ2-2; the D gene is possibly TRBD1 (6 bases). V shed 0 bases and J shed 1 base, with 6 bases lying between them. CDR3 length: 15 residues. CDR1 LGHNA and CDR2 YNFKEQ come from the germline V gene. The CDR3 region has the DNA TGTGCCAGCAGCCAAGACAGGGGGAACACCGGGGAGCTGTTTTTT. It yields the protein CASSQDRGNTGELFF.

This chain links TRBV7-6 with TRBJ2-1; D is uncertain. The CDR3 has 13 residues. Trimming took off 5 bases at V and 12 bases at J, with 17 bases between the two ends. CDR1 SGHVS and CDR2 FNYEAQ come from the germline V gene. CDR3 region: CASSPHDQPGQFF. CDR3 sequence (DNA): TGTGCCAGCAGCCCTCACGACCAGCCAGGGCAGTTCTTC. Together with reference TRBV7-6 and TRBJ2-1, the CDR3 gives the full variable domain: GAGVSQSPRYKVTKRGQDVALRCDPISGHVSLYWYRQALGQGPEFLTYFNYEAQQDKSGLPNDRFSAERPEGSISTLTIQRTEQRDSAMYRCASSPHDQPGQFFGPGTRLTVL.

The CDR3: CATSDKIGRGFYEQYF. In DNA form, the CDR3 reads TGTGCCACCAGTGATAAAATCGGCAGGGGGTTCTACGAGCAGTACTTC. This chain uses TRBV24-1 with TRBJ2-7; 7 nucleotides align to TRBD1. The CDR3 is 16 residues long. The germline V gene has CDR1 KGHDR and CDR2 SFDVKD. V shed 3 bases, J shed 3 bases, and the junction held 10 bases outside the gene matches.

Only one count was recorded for this clone. The chain carries TRBV6-5 and TRBJ1-1, with D unresolved. V dropped 6 bases and J dropped 5 bases, with 10 bases sitting between them. Per the germline V gene, CDR1 is MNHEY and CDR2 is SVGAGI. The CDR3 spans 12 residues. The CDR3 region has the DNA TGTGCCAGCAGGACTTATTGGACTGAAGCTTTCTTT. This translates into CASRTYWTEAFF.

This clone has more than one count but fewer than ten. The J gene is TRBJ2-2, the V gene TRBV10-2; TRBD1 might be the D (7 bases). The CDR3 loop spans 15 amino acids. With 4 bases removed from V and 5 bases from J, the gap between germline ends came to 14 bases. CDR1 is WSHSY, CDR2 SAAADI, per germline. The CDR3 sequence: CASSVIQGGTGELFF. The CDR3, as DNA: TGCGCCAGCAGTGTAATCCAGGGGGGAACCGGGGAGCTGTTTTTT.